These T cell receptor beta chains were read from a single sample in a study of CD8 T cells in ankylosing spondylitis. TCRdb independently ran MiXCR on the 5' RACE reads; one entry per CDR3 protein. The data show 700,000 or so distinct CDR3 sequences, around 19% seen once. Sequencing was performed on blood, either unsorted or a sorted T cell fraction (not recorded which). The receptors originated from a male donor with ankylosing spondylitis. Both conserved end residues are part of each CDR3. The D gene is left open where the match is weak. Size is stated for part of the rows, as once, few or many counts, or as a class when the clone is expanded.

V gene,J gene,D gene,clone size,CDR3 protein,CDR3 DNA
TRBV27,TRBJ1-5,.,.,CASSLFPLQPQHF,TGTGCCAGCAGTTTATTTCCGTTGCAGCCCCAGCATTTT
TRBV20-1,TRBJ2-2,TRBD2,few,CSARVRTSGTNRELFF,TGCAGTGCTAGAGTACGGACTAGCGGGACGAACCGGGAGCTGTTTTTT
TRBV10-3,TRBJ2-3,.,many,CAITAGTYTDTQYF,TGTGCCATCACTGCGGGGACCTACACAGATACGCAGTATTTT
TRBV28,TRBJ2-1,TRBD2,.,CASCVPPSGRDNEQFF,TGTGCCAGCTGCGTTCCCCCTAGCGGGAGAGACAATGAGCAGTTCTTC
TRBV11-2,TRBJ2-2,.,.,CASSLAELTGELFF,TGTGCCAGCAGCTTAGCGGAACTCACCGGGGAGCTGTTTTTT
TRBV15,TRBJ1-5,.,.,CATSRKRGVNSNQPQHF,TGTGCCACCAGTCGAAAGCGAGGGGTTAATAGCAATCAGCCCCAGCATTTT
TRBV5-1,TRBJ1-1,TRBD1,few,CASSRQGAKNTEAFF,TGCGCCAGCAGCCGTCAGGGGGCCAAGAACACTGAAGCTTTCTTT
TRBV7-8,TRBJ2-5,.,few,CASSQGVAFQETQYF,TGTGCCAGCAGTCAGGGCGTTGCGTTTCAAGAGACCCAGTACTTC
TRBV10-3,TRBJ1-1,.,.,CAISVTRLTEAFF,TGTGCCATCAGCGTCACCCGGTTAACTGAAGCTTTCTTT
TRBV3-1,TRBJ2-2,TRBD2,.,CASSQESAGGSDGELFF,TGTGCCAGCAGCCAAGAATCAGCGGGAGGATCCGACGGGGAGCTGTTTTTT
TRBV20-1,TRBJ2-2,TRBD2,.,CSARSRLAGGTGELFF,TGCAGTGCCCGGTCCCGACTAGCGGGAGGCACCGGGGAGCTGTTTTTT
TRBV5-5,TRBJ1-2,TRBD1,few,CASKTGANYGYTF,TGTGCCAGCAAGACAGGGGCAAACTATGGCTACACCTTC
TRBV5-5,TRBJ2-5,.,.,CASSVKSQETQYF,TGTGCCAGCAGCGTGAAGTCGCAAGAGACCCAGTACTTC
TRBV3-1,TRBJ2-5,TRBD1,.,CASDRGGETQYF,TGTGCCAGCGACAGGGGAGGAGAGACCCAGTACTTC
TRBV29-1,TRBJ1-1,.,few,CSAWTRAEAFF,TGCAGCGCCTGGACGCGGGCTGAAGCTTTCTTT
TRBV10-3,TRBJ1-1,.,.,CAIMDGDTEAFF,TGTGCCATCATGGACGGAGACACTGAAGCTTTCTTT
TRBV5-1,TRBJ1-1,.,many,CASSLAVDRNTEAFF,TGCGCCAGCAGCTTGGCGGTGGACAGGAACACTGAAGCTTTCTTT
TRBV5-4,TRBJ2-7,TRBD2,.,CASRAGLESNEQYF,TGTGCCAGCAGGGCGGGACTAGAATCGAACGAGCAGTACTTC
TRBV20-1,TRBJ2-5,.,once,CSAADGPQETQYF,TGCAGTGCGGCGGACGGCCCCCAAGAGACCCAGTACTTC
TRBV12-3/TRBV12-4,TRBJ2-7,.,.,CASKRLSSYEQYF,TGTGCCAGCAAGAGGTTAAGCTCCTACGAGCAGTACTTC
TRBV5-6,TRBJ2-1,TRBD2,few,CASSLASGGDGNEQFF,TGTGCCAGCAGCTTAGCTTCGGGGGGGGATGGCAATGAGCAGTTCTTC
TRBV27,TRBJ2-3,TRBD2,.,CASRYALAGGTDTQYF,TGTGCCAGCAGATACGCTTTAGCGGGGGGCACAGATACGCAGTATTTT
TRBV2,TRBJ2-7,.,.,CASSENGDSYEQYF,TGTGCCAGCAGTGAAAACGGCGACTCCTACGAGCAGTACTTC
TRBV15,TRBJ1-6,.,.,CATSRDPVEGNNSPLHF,TGTGCCACCAGCAGAGACCCAGTGGAGGGGAATAATTCACCCCTCCACTTT
TRBV6-2/TRBV6-3,TRBJ2-7,TRBD2,.,CASSYISASGRAQTRYEQYF,TGTGCCAGCAGTTACATTTCGGCTAGCGGGAGGGCCCAAACCCGGTACGAGCAGTACTTC
TRBV6-1,TRBJ2-3,TRBD2,.,CASRGLAGATDTQYF,TGTGCCAGCAGGGGACTAGCGGGGGCCACAGATACGCAGTATTTT
TRBV2,TRBJ1-1,.,.,CASTQGLGNTEAFF,TGTGCCAGCACTCAGGGACTGGGAAACACTGAAGCTTTCTTT
TRBV2,TRBJ1-2,.,.,CASSDAWAYGYTF,TGTGCCAGCAGTGATGCGTGGGCCTATGGCTACACCTTC
TRBV20-1,TRBJ1-5,.,many,CSARDFGGNQPQHF,TGCAGTGCTAGAGATTTTGGGGGAAATCAGCCCCAGCATTTT